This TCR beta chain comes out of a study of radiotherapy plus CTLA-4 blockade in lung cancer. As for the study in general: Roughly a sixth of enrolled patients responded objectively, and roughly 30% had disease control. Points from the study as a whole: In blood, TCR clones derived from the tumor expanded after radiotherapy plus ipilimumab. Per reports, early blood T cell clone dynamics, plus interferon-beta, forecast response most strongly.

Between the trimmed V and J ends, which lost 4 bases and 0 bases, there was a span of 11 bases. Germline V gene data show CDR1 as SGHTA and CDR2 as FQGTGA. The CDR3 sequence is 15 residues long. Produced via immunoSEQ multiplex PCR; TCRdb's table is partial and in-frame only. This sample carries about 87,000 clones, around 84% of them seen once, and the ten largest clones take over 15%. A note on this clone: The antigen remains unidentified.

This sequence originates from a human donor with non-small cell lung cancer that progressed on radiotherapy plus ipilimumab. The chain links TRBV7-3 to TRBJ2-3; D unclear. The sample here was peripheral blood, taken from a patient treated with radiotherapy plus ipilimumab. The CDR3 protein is CASSSALTSTDTQYF. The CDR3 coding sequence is TGTGCCAGCAGCTCCGCACTTACTAGCACAGATACGCAGTATTTT.